This T cell receptor (beta chain) was obtained from a study of graft-versus-host responses after intestinal transplantation. Study context: Every recipient had anti-thymocyte globulin induction and approximately 3 years of tacrolimus plus steroids. Overall study results and limits: GvH clonotypes were identified within recipient marrow, with a subset emerging first in ileum or blood. Early HvG declines after transplant were associated with peak circulating GvH clone levels. Across patients carrying graft-donor T cell macrochimerism, allografts held high graft-versus-host to host-versus-graft clonal ratios.

CDR1 is SEHNR, CDR2 FQNEAQ, per germline (reference sequence). The trim removed 7 bases at V and 1 base at J, leaving 5 bases unmatched. CDR3 length: 15 residues. Some clones are missing from TCRdb's copy, which holds only in-frame ones; the method was immunoSEQ multiplex PCR. Of roughly 100,000 clones in the sample, approximately 93% were seen once. Points on this clone: Its matching antigen is unknown.

This rearrangement joins TRBV7-9 to TRBJ2-5, with 11 bases identical to TRBD2. Sequenced material: unstimulated CD8+ T cells sorted from spleen or lymph node cells, taken before intestinal transplant. The receptor comes from a human donor who received an intestinal transplant. The DNA of the CDR3 is TGTGCCAGCACCACCCTAGCGGGGGGCCAAGAGACCCAGTACTTC. It encodes CASTTLAGGQETQYF.